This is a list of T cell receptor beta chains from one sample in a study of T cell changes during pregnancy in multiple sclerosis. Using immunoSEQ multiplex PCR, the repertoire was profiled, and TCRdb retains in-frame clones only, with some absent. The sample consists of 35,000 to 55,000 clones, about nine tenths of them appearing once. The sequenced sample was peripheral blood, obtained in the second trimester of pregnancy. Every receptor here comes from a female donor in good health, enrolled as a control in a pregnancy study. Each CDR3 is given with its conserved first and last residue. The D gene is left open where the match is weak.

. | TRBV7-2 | CASSSVLSGTGELFF
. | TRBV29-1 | CSVEYQGNNYGYTF
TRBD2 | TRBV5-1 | CASSQGGPQETQYF
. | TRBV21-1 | CASSPRQGLSYEQYF
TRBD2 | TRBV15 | CATSRDTSGGYEQYF
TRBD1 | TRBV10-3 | CAIRGQGEGYEQYF
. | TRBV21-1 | CASRRLAGGPEQFF
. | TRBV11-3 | CASSLVPGGEKLFF
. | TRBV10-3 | CAISGSAGIEHTF
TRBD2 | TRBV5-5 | CASNLGASGGAYEQFF
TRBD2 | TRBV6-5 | CAGKTSRYGNEQFF
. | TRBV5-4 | CASSPDPDTYGGYTF
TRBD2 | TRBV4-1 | CASSQTSGGALYEQYF
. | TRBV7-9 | CASSLGTQAYEQYF
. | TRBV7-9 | CASSLETGHEQYF
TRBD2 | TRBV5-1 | CASSPGLAGGYEQYF
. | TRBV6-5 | CASSYSTRATEAFF
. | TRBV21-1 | CASSRRRQAPLPYEQYF
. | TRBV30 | CAWSPDTGQYF
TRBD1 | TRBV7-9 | CASSLDGQGYYEQYF
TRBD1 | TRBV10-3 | CAILKVKGANTRSVNTEAFF
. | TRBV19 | CASSWGPDMNTEAFF
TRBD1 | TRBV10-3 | CAISGTGASVSYEQYF
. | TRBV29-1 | CSAGDRPETQYF